These T cell receptor beta chains were read from a single sample in a study of control samples from healthy donors and cancer patients. TCRdb's copy holds only in-frame clones and misses some; the assay was immunoSEQ multiplex PCR. The sample has 100,000 or so clones; around 87% are singletons. Sequencing was carried out using blood. The receptors come from a woman between 50 and 59 years old in good health. Each CDR3 is given with its conserved first and last residue. A D gene is named only where the DNA matches it firmly. Clone size, where shown, is once, few, many, or a class for clones that have expanded.

J,size,D,V,DNA,CDR3
TRBJ1-1,.,.,TRBV3-1/TRBV3-2,TGTGCCAGCAGCCAAGGTACAGGAGGGGGAACTGAAGCTTTCTTT,CASSQGTGGGTEAFF
TRBJ2-1,once,TRBD1,TRBV27,TGTGCCAGCAGTTTAACCTGGGACAGGAGTAATGAGCAGTTCTTC,CASSLTWDRSNEQFF
TRBJ1-6,.,TRBD1,TRBV27,TGTGCCAGCAGTTTACAGGGGGAGATTAAAACACCCCTCCACTTT,CASSLQGEIKTPLHF
TRBJ1-2,.,.,TRBV6-5,TGTGCCAGCAGAACCCTGGGGGTATCTAACTATGGCTACACCTTC,CASRTLGVSNYGYTF
TRBJ1-5,.,.,TRBV28,TGTGCCAGCCAATACGTCGGGCCCCAGCATTTT,CASQYVGPQHF
TRBJ2-7,.,.,TRBV6-1,TGTGCCAGCAGTGAGGCTATTTACGAGCAGTACTTC,CASSEAIYEQYF
TRBJ2-2,.,.,TRBV6-2/TRBV6-3,TGTGCCAGCAGCGACGGACGCACCGGGGAGCTGTTTTTT,CASSDGRTGELFF
TRBJ1-6,few,.,TRBV5-5,TGTGCCAGCAGCCCGGCGGGCAGGGATAATTCACCCCTCCACTTT,CASSPAGRDNSPLHF
TRBJ2-7,.,.,TRBV7-6,TGTGCCAGCAGCTTACTCGGGGGCTCCTACGAGCAGTACTTC,CASSLLGGSYEQYF
TRBJ2-1,.,TRBD2,TRBV18,TGTGCCAGCTCACCCGATTCTAGCGGGAGGGCGGGTGAGCAGTTCTTC,CASSPDSSGRAGEQFF
TRBJ1-4,.,TRBD1,TRBV3-1/TRBV3-2,TGTGCCAGCAGCCAACAGGGGGCGCGGGTCGTTTTT,CASSQQGARVVF
TRBJ2-7,medium-sized,.,TRBV4-3,TGCGCCAGCAGCCAGGACCTGCCGGATAGCACCTACGAGCAGTACTTC,CASSQDLPDSTYEQYF
TRBJ2-3,once,.,TRBV11-1,TGTGCCAGCAGCTTAGGAAGGCAAGATACGCAGTATTTT,CASSLGRQDTQYF
TRBJ2-7,.,TRBD1,TRBV7-2,TGTGCCAGCAGCCCCACAGGGGGCATGGGTTACGAGCAGTACTTC,CASSPTGGMGYEQYF